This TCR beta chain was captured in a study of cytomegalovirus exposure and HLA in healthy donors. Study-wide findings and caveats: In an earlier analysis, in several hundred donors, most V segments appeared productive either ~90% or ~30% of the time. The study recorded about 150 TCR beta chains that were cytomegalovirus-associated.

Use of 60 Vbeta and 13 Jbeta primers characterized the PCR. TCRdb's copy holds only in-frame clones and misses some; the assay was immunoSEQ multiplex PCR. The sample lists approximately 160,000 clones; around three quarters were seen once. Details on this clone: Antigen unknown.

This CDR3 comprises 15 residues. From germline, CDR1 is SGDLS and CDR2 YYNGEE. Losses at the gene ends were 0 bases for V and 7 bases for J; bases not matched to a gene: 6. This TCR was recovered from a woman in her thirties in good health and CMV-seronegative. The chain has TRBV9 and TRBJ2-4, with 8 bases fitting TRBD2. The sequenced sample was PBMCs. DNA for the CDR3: TGTGCCAGCAGCGTAGGAGCGGGAGTACGGAACATTCAGTACTTC. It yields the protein CASSVGAGVRNIQYF.